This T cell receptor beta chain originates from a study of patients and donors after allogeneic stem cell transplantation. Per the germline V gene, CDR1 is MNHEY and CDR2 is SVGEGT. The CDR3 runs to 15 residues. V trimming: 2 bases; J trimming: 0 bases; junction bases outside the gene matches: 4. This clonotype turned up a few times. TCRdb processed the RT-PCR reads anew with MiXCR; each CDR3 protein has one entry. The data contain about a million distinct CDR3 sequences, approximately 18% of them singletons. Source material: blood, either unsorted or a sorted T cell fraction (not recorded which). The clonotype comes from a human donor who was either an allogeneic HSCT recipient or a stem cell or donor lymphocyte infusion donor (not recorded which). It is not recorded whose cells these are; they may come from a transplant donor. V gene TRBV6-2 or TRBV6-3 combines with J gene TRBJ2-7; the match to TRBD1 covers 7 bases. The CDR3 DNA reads TGTGCCAGCAGTTACGGGACAGCTATCTCCTACGAGCAGTACTTC. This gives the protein CASSYGTAISYEQYF.